These 21 T cell receptor beta chains originate from one sample sequenced in a study of CD4 T cells in relation to SARS-CoV-2 and coronaviruses. CD4+ T cells from unexposed donors were obtained before the COVID-19 pandemic (2011-2018). After around nine days of culture, CD4+ T cells were isolated. These receptors have no known antigen. Profiled with immunoSEQ multiplex PCR; TCRdb holds only in-frame clones, not every one. The sample yields about 29,000 clones, around 79% seen once. Sequenced input: CD4+ T cells from PBMCs, cultured in vitro. The receptors were gathered from a human donor in good health.

This chain links TRBV5-1 with TRBJ2-7; possible D gene TRBD2, 6 bases. Trimming took 2 bases from V and 3 from J, leaving 15 bases between them. The CDR3 has 15 amino acids. CDR1 is SGHRS and CDR2 is YFSETQ in the germline V gene. This CDR3 is CASSFGPKGGYEQYF. The CDR3 DNA follows: TGCGCCAGCAGCTTCGGACCTAAGGGAGGCTACGAGCAGTACTTC.

This clone was counted only a few times. The rearrangement links TRBV5-1 to TRBJ1-1, with 9 bases identical to TRBD1. The CDR3 totals 18 residues. CDR1 is SGHRS, CDR2 YFSETQ, per germline. J was trimmed by 2 bases and V by 0 bases; bases with no gene match: 11. CDR3 sequence (DNA): TGCGCCAGCAGCTTGGCCCGCGGGACAGGGAACATTAACACTGAAGCTTTCTTT. This gives the protein CASSLARGTGNINTEAFF.

This chain uses TRBV7-2 with TRBJ1-2; 8 bases map to TRBD1. V shed 5 bases and J 8 bases; nucleotides not matched to a gene: 7. This CDR3 contains 13 residues. Germline CDR1 reads SGHTA; CDR2 reads FQGNSA. The DNA of the CDR3 is TGTGCCAGCAGCCCCGGACAGGGAGGCGGCTACACCTTC. As protein: CASSPGQGGGYTF.

V is TRBV29-1 and J is TRBJ2-2, with D possibly being TRBD2 (6 bases). The ends were cut back, 7 bases at V and 3 bases at J, with 18 bases in the middle. This CDR3 has 15 residues. Germline values: CDR1 SQVTM, CDR2 ANQGSEA. This CDR3 reads CSARSGTQHTGELFF. In nucleotides, the CDR3 is TGCAGCGCTCGGTCGGGGACTCAACACACCGGGGAGCTGTTTTTT.

The chain recombines TRBV19 with TRBJ2-5; D might be TRBD2 (5 bases). Germline CDR1 LNHDA, CDR2 SQIVND (reference sequence). The ends were cut back, 6 bases at V and 4 bases at J, with 15 bases in the middle. This CDR3 spans 14 amino acids. The CDR3 sequence is CASRDFGERETQYF. The DNA for the CDR3 is TGTGCCAGTAGAGATTTCGGGGAGAGAGAGACCCAGTACTTC.

V is TRBV11-2 and J is TRBJ1-6; possibly TRBD1 for D (5 bases). The CDR3 is 15 amino acids. CDR1 is SGHAT and CDR2 is FQNNGV in the germline V gene. Trimming left V 6 bases short and J 9 bases short, with 18 bases between. CDR3 bases: TGTGCCAGCAGTGCCAACGCAGGGCATCCTTCACCCCTCCACTTT. Encoded protein: CASSANAGHPSPLHF.

This chain joins TRBV9 and TRBJ2-7, with TRBD2 identical over 8 bases. The CDR3 consists of 16 residues. Trimming at V came to 0 bases and at J to 1 base, leaving 6 bases not matched to a gene. Germline CDR1 SGDLS, CDR2 YYNGEE. The DNA for the CDR3 is TGTGCCAGCAGCGTAGGCTCGGTAGCGGGATCCTACGAGCAGTACTTC. This codes for CASSVGSVAGSYEQYF.

The V call is TRBV7-2, the J call TRBJ1-2; D is possibly TRBD1 (5 bases). Trimming cost V 1 base and J 2 bases, with 8 bases left between them. The CDR3 totals 14 residues. Germline CDR1 is SGHTA and CDR2 is FQGNSA. This CDR3 is CASSLERTNYGYTF. For the CDR3, the DNA is TGTGCCAGCAGCTTAGAGAGGACAAACTATGGCTACACCTTC.

The chain has TRBV11-2 and TRBJ2-7; D not certain. The germline gives CDR1 SGHAT, CDR2 FQNNGV. With 8 bases removed from V and 0 bases from J, the gap between germline ends came to 17 bases. The CDR3 has 15 residues. CDR3 region: CASRTPAQSSYEQYF. DNA of the CDR3: TGTGCCAGCCGAACCCCGGCACAGAGCTCCTACGAGCAGTACTTC.

In DNA, the CDR3 is TGTGCCAGCAGCTTAACTAGCGACTCCTACAATGAGCAGTTCTTC. It translates to CASSLTSDSYNEQFF. The gene calls are TRBV7-3 and TRBJ2-1, with D tentatively TRBD2 (5 bases). Germline lookup yields CDR1 SGHTA and CDR2 FQGTGA. Trimming shortened V by 0 bases and J by 0 bases, and 6 bases separated the two germline ends. The CDR3 is made up of 15 amino acids.

The chain employs TRBV7-9 and TRBJ1-5; D is possibly TRBD1 (6 bases). The length of the CDR3 is 14 residues. V shed 6 bases and J shed 5 bases, with 14 bases lying between them. Germline V CDR1 and CDR2: SEHNR, FQNEAQ (reference sequence). The CDR3 loop is CASSIGGGYQPQHF. The CDR3 coding sequence is TGTGCCAGCAGTATAGGGGGGGGGTATCAGCCCCAGCATTTT.

The chain couples TRBV6-5 to TRBJ2-4; 9 bases map to TRBD1. V shed 0 bases and J 7 bases; nucleotides not matched to a gene: 4. The CDR3 spans 15 residues. The germline CDR1 and CDR2 sequences are MNHEY and SVGAGI. CDR3 in DNA: TGTGCCAGCAGTTACTCTTACAGGGGGCTCAACATTCAGTACTTC. Protein: CASSYSYRGLNIQYF.

This clone was picked up a small number of times. The chain uses TRBV7-9 and TRBJ2-7, with D unresolved. From germline, CDR1 is SEHNR and CDR2 FQNEAQ (reference sequence). The CDR3 extends over 13 amino acids. The CDR3 DNA follows: TGTGTCTCACGCTTGAACCCCGGCTACGAGCAGTACTTC. As protein: CVSRLNPGYEQYF.

This clone has more than one count but fewer than ten. CDR3: CASSTPGGQFF. Written as DNA, the CDR3 is TGTGCCAGCAGCACCCCGGGGGGGCAGTTCTTC. This chain joins TRBV7-9 and TRBJ2-1; 7 positions agree with TRBD2. Germline V gene data show CDR1 as SEHNR and CDR2 as FQNEAQ (reference sequence). The CDR3 has 11 residues. J lost 12 bases, V lost 5 bases, and 4 bases had no gene match.

The chain couples TRBV21-1 to TRBJ2-3. TRBV21-1 is classified as a pseudogene. The CDR3 has 14 amino acids. The DNA for the CDR3 is TGTGCCAGCACCAAAGGACCAAGCACAGATACGCAGTATTTT. It translates to CASTKGPSTDTQYF.

This clone has a handful of counts. V and J are TRBV11-3 and TRBJ1-1, with D perhaps matching TRBD1 (5 bases). CDR3 length equals 13 residues. V lost 5 bases to trimming and J lost 3 bases, with 10 bases between them. Germline V gene data show CDR1 as SGHNT and CDR2 as YENEEA. The CDR3 is CASSGTGHTEAFF. The CDR3 DNA follows: TGTGCCAGCAGCGGGACCGGGCACACTGAAGCTTTCTTT.

For the CDR3, the DNA is TGTGCCAGCAGTGAGGTTACGGGGACTGAAGCTTTCTTT. It specifies CASSEVTGTEAFF. The V call is TRBV2, the J call TRBJ1-1, with D hard to call. The germline gives CDR1 SNHLY, CDR2 FYNNEI. The CDR3 covers 13 residues. V was shortened by 3 bases and J by 5 bases, with 10 bases between the two germline ends.

This clone came up a few times. The chain employs TRBV29-1 and TRBJ2-2; TRBD1 agrees at 10 bases. Germline CDR1 reads SQVTM; CDR2 reads ANQGSEA. V gave up 6 bases and J gave up 11 bases; unmatched junction bases: 21. This CDR3 region has 17 residues. CDR3 loop: CSVSDRGSQPRSGELFF. DNA of the CDR3: TGCAGCGTCTCGGACAGGGGGTCTCAACCCAGAAGTGGAGAGCTGTTTTTT.

The V gene is TRBV5-6, the J gene TRBJ1-2; D not resolved. Germline assignment: CDR1 SGHDT and CDR2 YYEEEE. The CDR3 loop spans 14 amino acids. Trimming took off 3 bases at V and 4 bases at J, with 13 bases between the two ends. Here the CDR3 reads CASSSGYYPYGYTF. DNA of the CDR3: TGTGCCAGCAGCTCGGGATACTACCCCTATGGCTACACCTTC.

The chain recombines TRBV6-2 or TRBV6-3 with TRBJ2-5, with D perhaps TRBD1 (5 bases). Germline V CDR1 and CDR2: MNHEY, SVGEGT. This CDR3 has 15 amino acids. Trimming took 6 bases from V and 1 from J, leaving 15 bases between them. The CDR3 is CASSPWGTPQETQYF. The CDR3 coding sequence is TGTGCCAGCAGCCCCTGGGGCACCCCCCAAGAGACCCAGTACTTC.

The chain couples TRBV10-3 to TRBJ2-7, with no clear D. The CDR3 loop spans 14 amino acids. V was shortened by 7 bases and J by 2 bases, with 15 bases between the two germline ends. Germline CDR1 is ENHRY and CDR2 is SYGVKD. In nucleotides, the CDR3 is TGTGCCATCAAGGCGAGCAGCGAAACCTACGAGCAGTACTTC. Its translation: CAIKASSETYEQYF.